This entry lists 2 T cell receptor beta chains sequenced from one sample in a study of blood T cell repertoires in COVID-19. The method was immunoSEQ multiplex PCR; TCRdb's version includes in-frame clones alone and lacks a portion of them. This table has 130,000 to 150,000 clones, just under 85% appearing once. The sequencing sample was made of PBMCs or T cells enriched from blood (not recorded which). Receptors originate from a woman aged 40 to 50 who had recovered from COVID-19.

J is TRBJ1-2 and V is TRBV6-5; D perhaps matches TRBD1 (5 bases). Trimming removed 4 bases from V and 4 bases from J, with 10 bases in between. The CDR3 runs 13 residues. Per germline, CDR1 MNHEY and CDR2 SVGAGI. The CDR3 sequence is CASSWGGSYGYTF. The CDR3 region has the DNA TGTGCCAGCAGTTGGGGGGGGAGCTATGGCTACACCTTC.

The chain employs TRBV19 and TRBJ2-7; 9 bases fit TRBD2. The CDR3 runs 15 residues. Trimming at V came to 1 base and at J to 4 bases, leaving 5 bases not matched to a gene. CDR1 and CDR2 (germline): LNHDA, SQIVND (reference sequence). The CDR3 coding sequence is TGTGCCAGTAGTATAGGCGCTAGCGGGGAGTACGAGCAGTACTTC. Translation: CASSIGASGEYEQYF.